This TCR beta chain originates from a study of high-grade serous ovarian cancer treatment subgroups. Study background: On average, approximately 14,000 reads and thousands of unique TCR beta rearrangements were obtained per sample. Study-level findings and limits: The analyses considered CDR3 and ignored CDR1 and CDR2. Higher neoantigen levels went with greater TCR clonal relatedness.

As for this clone: Its specificity is not known.

Germline CDR1 and CDR2: MNHEY and SMNVEV (reference sequence). V was trimmed by 2 bases and J by 6 bases, leaving 4 bases between them. The CDR3 runs to 11 residues. TCRdb's table, derived via immunoSEQ multiplex PCR, lists solely in-frame clones and lacks some. Among just over 35,000 clones listed, over 60% were seen once. The tumor samples were collected prior to definitive surgery or chemotherapy. This TCR was recovered from a human donor with high-grade serous ovarian cancer. The sequenced material came from tumor tissue. This rearrangement joins TRBV27 to TRBJ2-5; D is uncertain. CDR3 in amino acids: CASSLGQTQYF. In DNA, the CDR3 is TGTGCCAGCAGTTTAGGTCAGACCCAGTACTTC.